These 21 T cell receptor beta chains share one sample of origin, sequenced in a study of blood T cell repertoires in COVID-19. Only in-frame clones appear in the TCRdb table, and some are missing; sequencing was by immunoSEQ multiplex PCR. This table has approximately 190,000 clones, around 83% appearing once. Sequencing used PBMCs or T cells enriched from blood (not recorded which). The source of these receptors is a woman between 35 and 50 years old in a cohort exposed to, infected with or recovered from COVID-19 (not recorded which).

The rearrangement joins TRBV6-1 to TRBJ1-5; D perhaps matches TRBD1 (6 bases). CDR1 and CDR2 from the germline V gene are MNHNS and SASEGT. This CDR3 has 15 residues. V was clipped by 1 base and J by 5 bases, with 12 bases between them. CDR3 bases: TGTGCCAGCAGTGAAGGCGGCAGGGGCTATCAGCCCCAGCATTTT. Translating it yields CASSEGGRGYQPQHF.

This rearrangement joins TRBV25-1 to TRBJ2-5; D perhaps matches TRBD2 (5 bases). Trimming pared 2 bases from V and 1 base from J, leaving 8 bases between. Germline V gene sequence: CDR1 MGHDK, CDR2 SYGVNS. The CDR3 runs 14 residues. CDR3 region: CASSEVGLQETQYF. The CDR3 DNA reads as TGTGCCAGCAGTGAAGTAGGACTCCAAGAGACCCAGTACTTC. Variable domain in full (rest from reference TRBV25-1 and TRBJ2-5): EADIYQTPRYLVIGTGKKITLECSQTMGHDKMYWYQQDPGMELHLIHYSYGVNSTEKGDLSSESTVSRIRTEHFPLTLESARPSHTSQYLCASSEVGLQETQYFGPGTRLLVL.

The CDR3 DNA is TGTGCCAGCAGCTTAGAGAGGGGGATAAACACCGGGGAGCTGTTTTTT. Its translation: CASSLERGINTGELFF. This chain joins TRBV7-6 and TRBJ2-2; D might be TRBD1 (6 bases). The V end was cut by 1 base, the J end by 2 bases, with 11 bases between. Germline CDR1 and CDR2: SGHVS and FNYEAQ. The CDR3 is 16 residues long.

The V call is TRBV2, the J call TRBJ1-6, with 8 bases that match TRBD1. Germline-derived CDR1 and CDR2 are SNHLY and FYNNEI. Trimming took 4 bases from V and 3 from J; bases not matched to a gene: 8. CDR3 size: 17 residues. The CDR3 region has the DNA TGTGCCAGCAGTGCGCCCGGGACAGGCCTCTATAATTCACCCCTCCACTTT. It translates to CASSAPGTGLYNSPLHF.

The chain employs TRBV11-2 and TRBJ1-4; D is perhaps TRBD1 (5 bases). This CDR3 is 14 amino acids long. Trimming removed 1 base at V and 8 bases at J, with 11 bases between. Germline lookup yields CDR1 SGHAT and CDR2 FQNNGV. CDR3 DNA: TGTGCCAGCAGCTTAGTCCAGGGTAACGAAAAACTGTTTTTT. It is translated as CASSLVQGNEKLFF.

Only one count was recorded for this clone. The chain has TRBV19 and TRBJ2-1, with a tentative D call TRBD2 (5 bases). V lost 5 bases and J lost 2, with 7 bases in between. The germline gives CDR1 LNHDA, CDR2 SQIVND (reference sequence). The CDR3 is 13 amino acids. The CDR3 protein is CASSAGAYNEQFF. In nucleotides, the CDR3 is TGTGCCAGTAGTGCCGGGGCCTACAATGAGCAGTTCTTC.

The chain has TRBV2 and TRBJ2-2, with D tentatively TRBD1 (6 bases). The germline CDR1 and CDR2 sequences are SNHLY and FYNNEI. V lost 10 bases to trimming and J lost 4 bases, with 10 bases between them. CDR3 length: 12 amino acids. The CDR3 spells CATIQGTGELFF. CDR3 DNA: TGTGCCACGATACAGGGCACCGGGGAGCTGTTTTTT.

This clone was counted a single time. The chain links TRBV7-9 to TRBJ1-1; 7 positions agree with TRBD1. The length of the CDR3 is 14 residues. Germline CDR1 SEHNR, CDR2 FQNEAQ (reference sequence). Unmatched junction bases numbered 5, after V lost 3 bases and J lost 4 bases. CDR3 sequence: CASSFPTGATEAFF. Here the CDR3 DNA reads TGTGCCAGCAGCTTCCCTACAGGGGCCACTGAAGCTTTCTTT.

This clone came up a few times. The chain joins TRBV9 to TRBJ2-7; the D gene is possibly TRBD2 (5 bases). Germline V lookup: CDR1 SGDLS, CDR2 YYNGEE. V lost 2 bases, J lost 0 bases, and 12 bases lay in between. CDR3 length equals 15 residues. Here the CDR3 reads CASSVSSGSSYEQYF. CDR3 bases: TGTGCCAGCAGCGTCAGCTCTGGGAGCTCCTACGAGCAGTACTTC.

The gene calls are TRBV5-6 and TRBJ2-4; the D gene is possibly TRBD1 (5 bases). Germline V gene data show CDR1 as SGHDT and CDR2 as YYEEEE. Deletions cut 4 bases from V and 5 bases from J, with 13 bases between. CDR3 length equals 14 residues. CDR3 bases: TGTGCCAGCAGCCCGGTGGGGCTAGAAAACATTCAGTACTTC. Translating gives CASSPVGLENIQYF.

The rearrangement joins TRBV18 to TRBJ2-1; tentatively, D is TRBD1 (6 bases). Germline values: CDR1 KGHSH, CDR2 LQKENI. The CDR3 covers 13 residues. V was shortened by 1 base and J by 6 bases, with 7 bases between the two germline ends. The CDR3 reads CASSPRDTNEQFF. CDR3 DNA: TGTGCCAGCTCACCACGGGACACCAATGAGCAGTTCTTC. Combining the CDR3 with reference TRBV18 and TRBJ2-1 gives the whole variable domain NAGVMQNPRHLVRRRGQEARLRCSPMKGHSHVYWYRQLPEEGLKFMVYLQKENIIDESGMPKERFSAEFPKEGPSILRIQQVVRGDSAAYFCASSPRDTNEQFFGPGTRLTVL.

J is TRBJ1-5 and V is TRBV6-5, with 7 bases fitting TRBD1. There are 16 residues in the CDR3. In germline, CDR1 is MNHEY, CDR2 SVGAGI. With 0 bases clipped from V and 4 bases from J, the junction kept 6 bases outside the gene matches. The CDR3 sequence is CASSYSRDSLNQPQHF. The CDR3 region has the DNA TGTGCCAGCAGTTACTCTAGGGACAGTTTGAATCAGCCCCAGCATTTT.

The V and J genes are TRBV14 and TRBJ1-1; D uncertain. V was shortened by 4 bases and J by 1 base, with 13 bases between the two germline ends. The CDR3 runs to 15 residues. Per the germline V gene, CDR1 is SGHDN and CDR2 is FVKESK. DNA for the CDR3: TGTGCCAGCAGCCTACGACTGCTTCCGAACACTGAAGCTTTCTTT. Translating gives CASSLRLLPNTEAFF.

The rearrangement links TRBV12-3 or TRBV12-4 to TRBJ1-2; D call uncertain. The CDR3 spans 13 residues. V lost 3 bases to trimming and J lost 2 bases, with 7 bases between them. CDR3 region: CASSFTRNYGYTF. In DNA, the CDR3 is TGTGCCAGCAGTTTCACCAGGAACTATGGCTACACCTTC.

The chain uses TRBV7-8 and TRBJ1-5, with D perhaps matching TRBD1 (6 bases). The CDR3 extends over 14 amino acids. CDR1 and CDR2 (germline): SGHVS, FQNEAQ. V lost 2 bases to trimming and J lost 1 base, with 6 bases between them. The CDR3 nucleotides are TGTGCCAGCAGCTTAAGGGGGAGCAATCAGCCCCAGCATTTT. The encoded protein is CASSLRGSNQPQHF.

This sequence joins TRBV11-3 and TRBJ1-4; no reliable D call. The CDR3 spans 11 residues. The germline V and J ends were trimmed by 8 bases and 7 bases, with 8 bases remaining between them. Germline V gives CDR1 SGHNT, CDR2 YENEEA. In DNA form, the CDR3 reads TGTGCCAGCGGGCAGAGTGAAAAACTGTTTTTT. As protein: CASGQSEKLFF.

The V and J genes are TRBV10-3 and TRBJ1-6, with a possible D match to TRBD1 (5 bases). Trimming stripped 1 base from V and 0 bases from J, with 22 bases between. CDR1 is ENHRY and CDR2 is SYGVKD in the germline V gene. The CDR3 loop spans 21 amino acids. The CDR3 loop is CAISEFGPGREVPSYNSPLHF. CDR3 nucleotides: TGTGCCATCAGTGAGTTCGGTCCGGGCAGGGAGGTTCCCTCCTATAATTCACCCCTCCACTTT.

The chain joins TRBV28 to TRBJ1-1; possible D gene TRBD1, 5 bases. This CDR3 region has 11 residues. The germline V gene has CDR1 MDHEN and CDR2 SYDVKM. Trimming pared 6 bases from V and 6 bases from J, leaving 8 bases between. CDR3 in DNA: TGTGCCAGCAGAGTGGGGCCTGAAGCTTTCTTT. Translation gives CASRVGPEAFF. Based on the CDR3 plus reference TRBV28 and TRBJ1-1, the full variable domain is DVKVTQSSRYLVKRTGEKVFLECVQDMDHENMFWYRQDPGLGLRLIYFSYDVKMKEKGDIPEGYSVSREKKERFSLILESASTNQTSMYLCASRVGPEAFFGQGTRLTVV.

This clone was recorded only once. The rearrangement joins TRBV7-9 to TRBJ1-5; D perhaps matches TRBD1 (5 bases). Per the germline V gene, CDR1 is SEHNR and CDR2 is FQNEAQ (reference sequence). Between the trimmed V and J ends, which lost 2 bases and 7 bases, there was a span of 12 bases. The CDR3 totals 14 residues. The CDR3: CASSLQGLDQPQHF. DNA for the CDR3: TGTGCCAGCAGCTTACAGGGACTTGACCAGCCCCAGCATTTT.

This clone was observed a handful of times. J is TRBJ1-1 and V is TRBV6-5; 9 nucleotides match TRBD1. This CDR3 is 15 amino acids long. The germline gives CDR1 MNHEY, CDR2 SVGAGI. J lost 6 bases, V lost 7 bases, and 12 bases had no gene match. The CDR3 spells CASTTGPDRGAEAFF. The DNA for the CDR3 is TGTGCCAGCACCACTGGGCCGGACAGGGGCGCTGAAGCTTTCTTT.

V is TRBV3-1 (or the pseudogene TRBV3-2) and J is TRBJ2-5, with a tentative D call TRBD1 (6 bases). This CDR3 region has 18 residues. The V and J ends lost 0 bases and 5 bases respectively, with 22 bases between them. In germline, CDR1 is LGHDT, CDR2 YNNKEL (reference sequence). The CDR3 protein is CASSQDFRTDLQGETQYF. The CDR3 nucleotides read TGTGCCAGCAGCCAAGACTTTCGGACAGACCTTCAGGGGGAGACCCAGTACTTC.